A single sample gave rise to the 18 T cell receptor beta chains below, sequenced in a study of identical twins. TCRdb re-called the 5' RACE reads through MiXCR, storing one row per CDR3 protein. The sample shows nearly 250,000 distinct CDR3 sequences, approximately 7% of them seen only once. These data are also associated with another study on yellow fever vaccine responses in identical twins.

Sequencing input: memory (CD45RO+) T cells sorted from blood. The receptors stem from a woman between 18 and 29 years old in good health.

This chain uses TRBV10-3 with TRBJ2-5; 9 bases are a match to TRBD2. Germline trimming cut 6 bases from V and 5 bases from J; bases unmatched to any gene: 10. The CDR3 runs to 15 residues. CDR1 and CDR2 from the germline V gene are ENHRY and SYGVKD. CDR3 coding DNA: TGTGCCATCAGCGCCTCGACGCGGGGGGGGGAGACCCAGTACTTC. Amino acids: CAISASTRGGETQYF.

This clonotype has a count of ten or more. This chain uses TRBV12-3 or TRBV12-4 with TRBJ1-1; possibly TRBD1 for D (6 bases). V gave up 3 bases and J gave up 4 bases, with 12 bases separating them. The CDR3 is 14 amino acids. The CDR3 sequence: CASSLRSGATEAFF. CDR3 sequence (DNA): TGTGCCAGCAGTTTGAGGTCGGGGGCCACTGAAGCTTTCTTT.

The V gene is TRBV9, the J gene TRBJ2-5; 10 bases fit TRBD2. Germline V lookup: CDR1 SGDLS, CDR2 YYNGEE. The CDR3 spans 17 residues. The V and J ends lost 4 bases and 2 bases, in that order; junction bases with no gene match: 11. CDR3 sequence (DNA): TGTGCCAGCAGCAGAGACCTCGGACTAGCGGTTCAAGAGACCCAGTACTTC. The encoded protein is CASSRDLGLAVQETQYF.

This clonotype was observed a few times. V usage is TRBV29-1 and J usage is TRBJ2-3; D gene uncertain. Trimming stripped 8 bases from V and 5 bases from J, with 8 bases between. Germline-derived CDR1 and CDR2 are SQVTM and ANQGSEA. This CDR3 region has 10 residues. The DNA for the CDR3 is TGCAGCTCTGGTGGAGATACGCAGTATTTT. This encodes CSSGGDTQYF.

This clonotype was counted a few times. This chain joins TRBV28 and TRBJ2-2; D is unresolved. The CDR3 contains 13 residues. Germline V lookup: CDR1 MDHEN, CDR2 SYDVKM. Deletions cut 6 bases from V and 7 bases from J, with 12 bases between. CDR3 coding DNA: TGTGCCAGCAGGGTAGACTTGGGCGGGGAGCTGTTTTTT. Translated: CASRVDLGGELFF.

This clonotype was detected only a few times. V gene TRBV3-1 combines with J gene TRBJ2-3; the match to TRBD2 covers 14 bases. Germline V gene lookup returns CDR1 LGHDT and CDR2 YNNKEL (reference sequence). J lost 1 base, V lost 5 bases, and 8 bases had no gene match. The CDR3 has 18 amino acids. The CDR3 reads CASSKTSGRAWGTDTQYF. The CDR3 DNA is TGTGCCAGCAGCAAGACTAGCGGGAGGGCCTGGGGCACAGATACGCAGTATTTT.

The V gene is TRBV5-1, the J gene TRBJ1-1, with D unclear. Between the trimmed V and J ends, which lost 0 bases and 3 bases, there was a span of 6 bases. Germline assignment: CDR1 SGHRS and CDR2 YFSETQ. CDR3 length: 13 residues. CDR3 sequence reads: CASSLGEDTEAFF. The CDR3 DNA reads as TGCGCCAGCAGCTTGGGGGAGGACACTGAAGCTTTCTTT.

This clonotype was seen a handful of times. J is TRBJ2-4 and V is TRBV28; D uncertain. The CDR3 loop spans 14 amino acids. V was clipped by 2 bases and J by 0 bases, with 5 bases between them. Germline-derived CDR1 and CDR2 are MDHEN and SYDVKM. The CDR3 spells CASSLRIAKNIQYF. For the CDR3, the DNA is TGTGCCAGCAGTTTAAGGATAGCCAAAAACATTCAGTACTTC. The full variable domain, completed using reference TRBV28 and TRBJ2-4, is DVKVTQSSRYLVKRTGEKVFLECVQDMDHENMFWYRQDPGLGLRLIYFSYDVKMKEKGDIPEGYSVSREKKERFSLILESASTNQTSMYLCASSLRIAKNIQYFGAGTRLSVL.

On this clonotype itself: A much larger clone lies a single base off, so this may be a read error. Since no conserved phenylalanine or tryptophan closes the CDR3, a read error is the likely cause. The rearrangement uses TRBV12-3 or TRBV12-4 and TRBJ2-6; D is unresolved. The CDR3 has 14 amino acids. The V gene lost 6 bases and the J gene lost 0 bases, with 6 bases spanning the gap. The CDR3 here is CASSALSGANVLTS. CDR3 DNA: TGTGCCAGCAGCGCACTCTCTGGGGCCAACGTCCTGACTTCC.

This clonotype was counted a few times. The rearrangement uses TRBV7-2 and TRBJ2-1; 7 nucleotides align to TRBD2. Germline V gene data show CDR1 as SGHTA and CDR2 as FQGNSA. Losses at the gene ends were 7 bases for V and 4 bases for J; bases not matched to a gene: 13. The CDR3 extends over 16 amino acids. CDR3 region: CASTPGAGRVYNEQFF. CDR3 DNA: TGTGCCAGCACCCCTGGAGCGGGAAGGGTTTACAATGAGCAGTTCTTC. Supplemented by reference TRBV7-2 and TRBJ2-1, the full variable domain reads GAGVSQSPSNKVTEKGKDVELRCDPISGHTALYWYRQSLGQGLEFLIYFQGNSAPDKSGLPSDRFSAERTGGSVSTLTIQRTQQEDSAVYLCASTPGAGRVYNEQFFGPGTRLTVL.

Notes on this clonotype: Since a much larger clone is just one base distant, this may be a read error. The rearrangement links TRBV20-1 to TRBJ2-4; D ambiguous. The CDR3 spans 17 residues. The germline gives CDR1 DFQATT, CDR2 SNEGSKA (reference sequence). The DNA of the CDR3 is TGCTGTGCTAGAGATCTTGTTAGCTTAGGGGCCAAAAACATTCAGTACTTC. Translated: CCARDLVSLGAKNIQYF.

The CDR3 DNA reads as TGTGCCAGCAGCCCCTGGACAGCCGGCTCCTACGAGCAGTACGTC. This gives the protein CASSPWTAGSYEQYV. The chain carries TRBV27 and TRBJ2-7; a possible D gene is TRBD1 (6 bases). Trimming took off 6 bases at V and 0 bases at J, with 15 bases between the two ends. The CDR3 totals 15 residues. Germline-derived CDR1 and CDR2 are MNHEY and SMNVEV (reference sequence).

This clonotype was picked up many times. V usage is TRBV2 and J usage is TRBJ2-7; 15 bases are a match to TRBD2. The V segment lost 1 base and the J segment 4 bases; nucleotides outside the gene matches: 11. The V gene's germline CDR1 is SNHLY and CDR2 FYNNEI. The CDR3 has 19 amino acids. The CDR3, as DNA: TGTGCCAGCAGTGAAGTTACCGGGACTAGCGGGAGGACGCTTTACGAGCAGTACTTC. Protein: CASSEVTGTSGRTLYEQYF.

This clonotype was seen repeatedly, ten times or more. This rearrangement joins TRBV29-1 to TRBJ1-1, with 12 bases fitting TRBD1. V trimming: 6 bases; J trimming: 5 bases; junction bases outside the gene matches: 4. Germline assignment: CDR1 SQVTM and CDR2 ANQGSEA. The CDR3 loop spans 13 amino acids. CDR3: CSVGQGARTEAFF. The DNA of the CDR3 is TGCAGCGTGGGACAGGGGGCGAGAACTGAAGCTTTCTTT.

This chain links TRBV3-1 with TRBJ2-7, with TRBD2 matching over 9 bases. Germline lookup yields CDR1 LGHDT and CDR2 YNNKEL (reference sequence). The trim removed 4 bases at V and 0 bases at J, leaving 7 bases unmatched. The CDR3 consists of 16 residues. CDR3 residues: CASSPRGAGGSYEQYF. CDR3 bases: TGTGCCAGCAGCCCGCGGGGAGCGGGAGGCTCCTACGAGCAGTACTTC.

This clonotype was detected ten times or more. The chain recombines TRBV5-1 with TRBJ2-1, with 8 positions matching TRBD2. Germline V CDR1 and CDR2: SGHRS, YFSETQ. The CDR3 runs 15 residues. The V gene end was trimmed by 4 bases and the J gene end by 0 bases; junction bases not matched to a gene: 3. The CDR3 protein is CASSRSGTSYNEQFF. The CDR3 bases are TGCGCCAGCAGCCGTAGCGGGACCTCCTACAATGAGCAGTTCTTC.

This clonotype was detected only a few times. The genes are TRBV6-1 and TRBJ2-3, with D possibly called TRBD1 or TRBD2 (6 bases each). Per germline, CDR1 MNHNS and CDR2 SASEGT. Between the trimmed V and J ends, which lost 5 bases and 2 bases, there was a span of 14 bases. There are 15 residues in the CDR3. The CDR3 protein is CASSHSPGATDTQYF. The CDR3 coding sequence is TGTGCCAGCAGTCATAGCCCGGGGGCCACAGATACGCAGTATTTT.

At least ten counts were recorded for this clonotype. The chain is built from TRBV20-1 and TRBJ2-7; D uncertain. The CDR3 spans 12 residues. Germline V gene data show CDR1 as DFQATT and CDR2 as SNEGSKA (reference sequence). V dropped 2 bases and J dropped 6 bases, with 11 bases sitting between them. The CDR3 DNA reads as TGCAGTGCTAGACGAGGAAATCGCGAGCAGTACGTC. It specifies CSARRGNREQYV.